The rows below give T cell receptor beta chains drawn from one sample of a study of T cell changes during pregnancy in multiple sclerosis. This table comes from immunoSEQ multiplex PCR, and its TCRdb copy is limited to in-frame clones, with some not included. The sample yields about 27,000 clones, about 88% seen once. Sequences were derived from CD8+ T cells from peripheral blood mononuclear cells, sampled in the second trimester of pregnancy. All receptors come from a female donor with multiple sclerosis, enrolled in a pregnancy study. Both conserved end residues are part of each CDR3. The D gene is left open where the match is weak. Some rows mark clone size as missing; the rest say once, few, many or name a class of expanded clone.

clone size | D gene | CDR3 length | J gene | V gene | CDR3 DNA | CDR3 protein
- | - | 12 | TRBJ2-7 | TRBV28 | TGTGCCAGCGCGGGAATCGGGCACGAGCAGTACTTC | CASAGIGHEQYF
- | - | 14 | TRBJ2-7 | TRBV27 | TGTGCCAGCAGCTGGGGGGGGGCTCACTACGAGCAGTACTTC | CASSWGGAHYEQYF
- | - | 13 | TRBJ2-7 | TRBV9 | TGTGCCAGCAGCCCCTCTGCGTCCTACGAGCAGTACTTC | CASSPSASYEQYF
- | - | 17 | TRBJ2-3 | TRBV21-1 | TGTGCCAGCAGCAAAGCGCGAAGCGGGAGAGGCACAGATACGCAGTATTTT | CASSKARSGRGTDTQYF
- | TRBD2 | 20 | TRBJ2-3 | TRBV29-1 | TGCAGCGTTGAAAGGTTGACTAGCGGGAGGTTTACGACTAGCACAGATACGCAGTATTTT | CSVERLTSGRFTTSTDTQYF
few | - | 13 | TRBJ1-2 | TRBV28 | TGTGCCAGCAGTTTAGAGGGTTTAGCTGGCTACACCTTC | CASSLEGLAGYTF
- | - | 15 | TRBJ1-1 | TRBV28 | TGTGCCAGCAGTTTGAGTCGCACCGGGGGACCTGAAGCTTTCTTT | CASSLSRTGGPEAFF
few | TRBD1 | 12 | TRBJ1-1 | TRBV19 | TGTGCCACCGGACAGGGGAACACTGAAGCTTTCTTT | CATGQGNTEAFF
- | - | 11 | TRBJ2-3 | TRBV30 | TGTGCCTGGACCGGGAGTGCGACGCAGTATTTT | CAWTGSATQYF
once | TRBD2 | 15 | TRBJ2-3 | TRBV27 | TGTGCCAGCAGTTTAGGAGCGGGAGGTACAGATACGCAGTATTTT | CASSLGAGGTDTQYF
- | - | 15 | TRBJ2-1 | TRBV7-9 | TGTGCCAGCAGCTTTAGCGAACAGACCTACAATGAGCAGTTCTTC | CASSFSEQTYNEQFF
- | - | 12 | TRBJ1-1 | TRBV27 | TGTGCCAGCAGTTCCGGGACTGATGAAGCTTTCTTT | CASSSGTDEAFF
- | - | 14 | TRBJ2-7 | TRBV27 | TGTGCCAGCAGTTTAATGGGGGCGGCATACGAGCAGTACTTC | CASSLMGAAYEQYF
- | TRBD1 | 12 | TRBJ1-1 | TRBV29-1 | TGCAGCGGTGACAGGGCGAACACTGAAGCTTTCTTT | CSGDRANTEAFF
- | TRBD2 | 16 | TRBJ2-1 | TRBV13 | TGTGCCAGCAGCTCTACCGGGACTAGCAGACGAAGCGAGCAGTTCTTC | CASSSTGTSRRSEQFF
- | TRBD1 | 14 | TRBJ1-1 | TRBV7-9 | TGTGCCAGCAGCCTAGGGACAGGGGCCGCTGAAGCTTTCTTT | CASSLGTGAAEAFF
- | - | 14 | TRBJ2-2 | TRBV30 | TGTGCCTGGAGTGTTTGGAGGGACACCGGGGAGCTGTTTTTT | CAWSVWRDTGELFF
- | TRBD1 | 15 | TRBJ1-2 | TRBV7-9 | TGTGCCAGCAGCTTAGTAGACAGGGGGCTAGTTGGCTACACCTTC | CASSLVDRGLVGYTF
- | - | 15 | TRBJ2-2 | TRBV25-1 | TGTGCCAGCAGTGAATTGTTAGCCGTGACCGGGGAGCTGTTTTTT | CASSELLAVTGELFF
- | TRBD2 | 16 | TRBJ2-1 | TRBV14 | TGTGCCAGCAGCCAAGAGCCGGGACTACCTCACAATGAGCAGTTCTTC | CASSQEPGLPHNEQFF
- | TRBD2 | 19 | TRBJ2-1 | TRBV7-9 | TGTGCCAGCAGCTCCGAAAACGGACTAGCGGGAGGGCCGAGGAATGAGCAGTTCTTC | CASSSENGLAGGPRNEQFF
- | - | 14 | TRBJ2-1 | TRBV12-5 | TGTGCTAGTGGTGCCCCGGGAACGAAGAATGAGCAGTTCTTC | CASGAPGTKNEQFF
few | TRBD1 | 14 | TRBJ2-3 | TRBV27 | TGTGCCAGCAGTTTATCACAGGGGGTAGATACGCAGTATTTT | CASSLSQGVDTQYF
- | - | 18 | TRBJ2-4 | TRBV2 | TGTGCCAGCAGTGAAGCCTCCGGAGCAGAACTAGCCAAAAACATTCAGTACTTC | CASSEASGAELAKNIQYF
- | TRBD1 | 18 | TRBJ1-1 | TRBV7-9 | TGTGCCAGCAGCGGACAGGGGGGTTCGCTGAACCGGAACACTGAAGCTTTCTTT | CASSGQGGSLNRNTEAFF
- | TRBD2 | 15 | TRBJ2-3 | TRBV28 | TGTGCCAGCAAGGGTGGCGGGAGTTTAGGGGATACGCAGTATTTT | CASKGGGSLGDTQYF
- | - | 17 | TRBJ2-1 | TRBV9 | TGTGCCAGCAGCGCTCATTGGAGCGTTCCTCGCAACAATGAGCAGTTCTTC | CASSAHWSVPRNNEQFF
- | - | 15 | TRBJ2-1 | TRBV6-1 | TGTGCCAGCAGCGTCCGTGGTGCTCGGGTGGAGGAGCAGTTCTTC | CASSVRGARVEEQFF
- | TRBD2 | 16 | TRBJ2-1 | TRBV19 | TGTGCCAGTAGTCTACTAGCGGGGAGCTCCTACAATGAGCAGTTCTTC | CASSLLAGSSYNEQFF
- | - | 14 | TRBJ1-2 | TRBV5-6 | TGTGCCAGCAGCGAGCGGACGGAAAACTATGGCTACACCTTC | CASSERTENYGYTF
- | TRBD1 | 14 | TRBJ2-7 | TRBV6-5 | TGTGCCAGCAGGGGGACAGCTAGCTCCTACGAGCAGTACTTC | CASRGTASSYEQYF
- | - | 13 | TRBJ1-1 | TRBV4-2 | TGTGCCAGCAGCCAAGCTATGAACACTGAAGCTTTCTTT | CASSQAMNTEAFF
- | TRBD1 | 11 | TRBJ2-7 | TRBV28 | TGTGCCAGCGGACAGGGGTACGAGCAGTACTTC | CASGQGYEQYF
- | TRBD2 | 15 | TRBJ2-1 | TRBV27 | TGTGCCAGCAGTTTTTCAGCGGGGGGGTGGGATGAGCAGTTCTTC | CASSFSAGGWDEQFF
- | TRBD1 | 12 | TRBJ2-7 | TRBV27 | TGTGCCAGCAGTCGCCTTCGGGACAGGCAGTACTTC | CASSRLRDRQYF
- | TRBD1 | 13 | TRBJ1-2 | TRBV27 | TGTGCCAGCAGTTACAGGGGAGGCTATGGCTACACCTTC | CASSYRGGYGYTF
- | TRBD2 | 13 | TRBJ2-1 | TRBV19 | TGTACCCAGAATCCGGGGACTAGCGGGGGACCGTTCTTC | CTQNPGTSGGPFF
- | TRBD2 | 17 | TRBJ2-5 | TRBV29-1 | TGCAGCCCCACGATGGGACTAGCGTTTAGCTCCCAAGAGACCCAGTACTTC | CSPTMGLAFSSQETQYF
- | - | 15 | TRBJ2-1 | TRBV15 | TGTGCCACCAGCAATACGGAGAGCTCCTACAATGAGCAGTTCTTC | CATSNTESSYNEQFF
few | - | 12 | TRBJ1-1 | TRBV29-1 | TGCAGCGTTGTAGGGGCTTCCACTGAAGCTTTCTTT | CSVVGASTEAFF
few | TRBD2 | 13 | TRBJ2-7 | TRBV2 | TGTGCCAGCGGTCTAGCGGGAGGGACCGAGCAGTACTTC | CASGLAGGTEQYF
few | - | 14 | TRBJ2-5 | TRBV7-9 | TGTGCCAGCAGCTTATTGGCAGCGCAAGAGACCCAGTACTTC | CASSLLAAQETQYF
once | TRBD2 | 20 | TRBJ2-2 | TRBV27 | TGTGCCAGCAGTTTAAACCCCGGTGGACTAGCGGGAATAAACACCGGGGAGCTGTTTTTT | CASSLNPGGLAGINTGELFF
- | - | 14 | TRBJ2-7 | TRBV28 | TGTGCCAGCTGCCCTTTAGCGTATACCTACGAGCAGTACTTC | CASCPLAYTYEQYF
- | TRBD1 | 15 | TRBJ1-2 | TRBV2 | TGTGCCAGCAGTGAAGCGGGGACAGTTAACTATGGCTACACCTTC | CASSEAGTVNYGYTF
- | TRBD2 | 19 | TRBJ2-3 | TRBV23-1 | TGCGCCAGCAGTCAACCACCGACAGGACTAGCGGGGGTCACAGATACGCAGTATTTT | CASSQPPTGLAGVTDTQYF
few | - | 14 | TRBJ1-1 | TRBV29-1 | TGCAGCGTTGGAAGGGTAGGGGAGGACACTGAAGCTTTCTTT | CSVGRVGEDTEAFF
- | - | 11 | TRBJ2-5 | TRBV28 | TGTGCCAGCAGTTCCATTGAGACCCAGTACTTC | CASSSIETQYF
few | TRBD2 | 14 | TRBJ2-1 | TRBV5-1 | TGCGCCAGCAATAGCGGGAGGGCCCCGGGAGAGCAGTTCTTC | CASNSGRAPGEQFF
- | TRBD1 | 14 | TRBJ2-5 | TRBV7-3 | TGTGCCAGCAGCCTAGGACAGGGCCAAGAGACCCAGTACTTC | CASSLGQGQETQYF
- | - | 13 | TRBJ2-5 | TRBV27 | TGTGCCAGCAGTTTATCCCCGCAAGAGACCCAGTACTTC | CASSLSPQETQYF
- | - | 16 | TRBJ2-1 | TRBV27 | TGTGCCAGCAGGTTAATGGCCCAGGGGACGTACAATGAGCAGTTCTTC | CASRLMAQGTYNEQFF
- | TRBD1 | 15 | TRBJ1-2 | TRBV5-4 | TGTGCCAGCAGCTCCGGGACAGGGCTCGTCTATGGCTACACCTTC | CASSSGTGLVYGYTF
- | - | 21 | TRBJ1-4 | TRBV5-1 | TGCGCCAGCAGCCTGGACGGCGCGGGCCTCTTCCCCGCTGGAACTAATGAAAAACTGTTTTTT | CASSLDGAGLFPAGTNEKLFF